A selection of T cell receptor beta chains follows, all from one sample in a study of T cell changes during pregnancy in multiple sclerosis. TCRdb's copy holds only in-frame clones and misses some; the assay was immunoSEQ multiplex PCR. The table lists tens of thousands of clones, 90% of them singletons. The sample in question was peripheral blood, obtained in the third trimester of pregnancy. The receptors were gathered from a female donor with multiple sclerosis, enrolled in a pregnancy study. Both conserved end residues are part of each CDR3. Each record gives: clone size, D gene, J gene, V gene, CDR3 protein, CDR3 DNA. The D gene is left open where the match is weak. A row's size may be missing; if present it is once, few, many or a size class.

clone_size: .
d_call: .
j_call: TRBJ1-1
v_call: TRBV7-3
cdr3_aa: CASSTGTGNTEAFF
cdr3_nt: TGTGCCAGCAGCACTGGGACTGGGAACACTGAAGCTTTCTTT

clone_size: .
d_call: TRBD1
j_call: TRBJ2-2
v_call: TRBV10-2
cdr3_aa: CASSEARTGGTGELFF
cdr3_nt: TGCGCCAGCAGTGAGGCTCGGACAGGGGGCACCGGGGAGCTGTTTTTT

clone_size: .
d_call: .
j_call: TRBJ1-1
v_call: TRBV6-5
cdr3_aa: CASTSPQGNTEAFF
cdr3_nt: TGTGCCAGCACTTCGCCCCAGGGGAACACTGAAGCTTTCTTT

clone_size: .
d_call: .
j_call: TRBJ1-1
v_call: TRBV5-6
cdr3_aa: CASSPRQPGEDTEAFF
cdr3_nt: TGTGCCAGCAGCCCCCGACAGCCGGGAGAGGACACTGAAGCTTTCTTT

clone_size: few
d_call: .
j_call: TRBJ2-1
v_call: TRBV30
cdr3_aa: CAWSSGRGLINEQFF
cdr3_nt: TGTGCCTGGAGTAGTGGAAGGGGACTTATCAATGAGCAGTTCTTC

clone_size: .
d_call: .
j_call: TRBJ1-3
v_call: TRBV9
cdr3_aa: CASSVDVGPSSGNTIYF
cdr3_nt: TGTGCCAGCAGCGTAGATGTGGGGCCGAGCTCTGGAAACACCATATATTTT

clone_size: .
d_call: .
j_call: TRBJ2-1
v_call: TRBV30
cdr3_aa: CACLVTGMGADEQFF
cdr3_nt: TGTGCCTGTCTGGTAACAGGGATGGGGGCCGATGAGCAGTTCTTC

clone_size: .
d_call: .
j_call: TRBJ1-2
v_call: TRBV30
cdr3_aa: CAWSLYYGYTF
cdr3_nt: TGTGCCTGGAGTCTCTACTATGGCTACACCTTC

clone_size: .
d_call: TRBD2
j_call: TRBJ2-5
v_call: TRBV7-9
cdr3_aa: CASSSPSGRRETQYF
cdr3_nt: TGTGCCAGCAGTTCACCTAGCGGGAGGAGGGAGACCCAGTACTTC

clone_size: .
d_call: TRBD2
j_call: TRBJ2-5
v_call: TRBV30
cdr3_aa: CAWSPRGAGQETQYF
cdr3_nt: TGTGCCTGGAGTCCTAGGGGAGCGGGGCAAGAGACCCAGTACTTC

clone_size: .
d_call: .
j_call: TRBJ2-1
v_call: TRBV4-2
cdr3_aa: CASSQGGLSSLQFF
cdr3_nt: TGTGCCAGCAGCCAGGGGGGGCTCTCCTCTCTCCAGTTCTTC

clone_size: .
d_call: .
j_call: TRBJ2-2
v_call: TRBV19
cdr3_aa: CASRSLLLNTGELFF
cdr3_nt: TGTGCCAGTAGATCCCTCCTTTTAAACACCGGGGAGCTGTTTTTT

clone_size: .
d_call: TRBD1
j_call: TRBJ1-2
v_call: TRBV18
cdr3_aa: CASSGTAAGGYTF
cdr3_nt: TGTGCCAGCTCTGGGACAGCAGCTGGTGGCTACACCTTC

clone_size: .
d_call: TRBD2
j_call: TRBJ2-1
v_call: TRBV4-1
cdr3_aa: CASSDLAGGPPNEQFF
cdr3_nt: TGCGCCAGCAGCGATCTAGCGGGGGGGCCTCCCAATGAGCAGTTCTTC

clone_size: .
d_call: TRBD2
j_call: TRBJ2-4
v_call: TRBV30
cdr3_aa: CAWGAGGDMNIQYF
cdr3_nt: TGTGCCTGGGGGGCGGGGGGAGATATGAACATTCAGTACTTC

clone_size: few
d_call: .
j_call: TRBJ1-6
v_call: TRBV7-3
cdr3_aa: CASSLNNNSPLHF
cdr3_nt: TGTGCCAGCAGCTTAAACAATAATTCACCCCTCCACTTT

clone_size: .
d_call: TRBD2
j_call: TRBJ2-1
v_call: TRBV19
cdr3_aa: CASSLGTTQGLEQFF
cdr3_nt: TGTGCCAGTAGCTTGGGCACGACCCAGGGACTAGAGCAGTTCTTC

clone_size: .
d_call: .
j_call: TRBJ2-1
v_call: TRBV7-2
cdr3_aa: CASSSVTYNEQFF
cdr3_nt: TGTGCCAGCAGCTCAGTAACATACAATGAGCAGTTCTTC

clone_size: .
d_call: .
j_call: TRBJ2-2
v_call: TRBV30
cdr3_aa: CAWKLQGDTGELFF
cdr3_nt: TGTGCCTGGAAACTACAGGGAGACACCGGGGAGCTGTTTTTT

clone_size: .
d_call: TRBD1
j_call: TRBJ2-5
v_call: TRBV4-1
cdr3_aa: CASSQGDRDQETQYF
cdr3_nt: TGCGCCAGCAGCCAAGGGGACAGGGACCAAGAGACCCAGTACTTC

clone_size: once
d_call: .
j_call: TRBJ2-1
v_call: TRBV7-9
cdr3_aa: CASSLVQGNNEQFF
cdr3_nt: TGTGCCAGCAGCTTAGTTCAGGGAAACAATGAGCAGTTCTTC

clone_size: once
d_call: TRBD2
j_call: TRBJ2-3
v_call: TRBV7-8
cdr3_aa: CASSLTIGTSGDTQYF
cdr3_nt: TGTGCCAGCAGCTTAACCATTGGGACTAGCGGAGATACGCAGTATTTT

clone_size: .
d_call: TRBD1
j_call: TRBJ2-7
v_call: TRBV10-3
cdr3_aa: CAISRQKRQGSYYEQYF
cdr3_nt: TGTGCCATCAGCCGACAAAAAAGACAGGGGTCTTACTACGAGCAGTACTTC

clone_size: .
d_call: TRBD1
j_call: TRBJ1-2
v_call: TRBV5-1
cdr3_aa: CASSLGGTGGSGYTF
cdr3_nt: TGCGCCAGCAGCTTGGGAGGGACAGGGGGTTCTGGCTACACCTTC

clone_size: .
d_call: TRBD2
j_call: TRBJ2-3
v_call: TRBV29-1
cdr3_aa: CSVLTPGLGRDTQYF
cdr3_nt: TGCAGCGTCTTGACCCCGGGACTAGGTCGGGATACGCAGTATTTT

clone_size: .
d_call: TRBD1
j_call: TRBJ1-6
v_call: TRBV25-1
cdr3_aa: CASSEWTGQYNSPLHF
cdr3_nt: TGTGCCAGCAGTGAATGGACAGGGCAGTATAATTCACCCCTCCACTTT

clone_size: .
d_call: TRBD1
j_call: TRBJ1-5
v_call: TRBV25-1
cdr3_aa: CASSQQGSNQPQHF
cdr3_nt: TGTGCCAGCAGTCAACAGGGGAGCAATCAGCCCCAGCATTTT

clone_size: .
d_call: TRBD1
j_call: TRBJ1-2
v_call: TRBV10-2
cdr3_aa: CATAASGTGLSGGYTF
cdr3_nt: TGCGCCACCGCAGCGTCCGGGACAGGTCTATCTGGTGGCTACACCTTC

clone_size: .
d_call: .
j_call: TRBJ1-2
v_call: TRBV27
cdr3_aa: CASSPQDSKGYTF
cdr3_nt: TGTGCCAGCAGTCCCCAGGACAGTAAAGGCTACACCTTC

clone_size: few
d_call: .
j_call: TRBJ2-5
v_call: TRBV6-4
cdr3_aa: CASSDTPGRGQETQYF
cdr3_nt: TGTGCCAGCAGTGACACCCCAGGGCGGGGGCAGGAGACCCAGTACTTC